These 29 T cell receptor beta chains share one sample of origin, sequenced in a study of T cell clonality in common variable immunodeficiency. Some clones are missing from TCRdb's copy, which holds only in-frame ones; the method was immunoSEQ multiplex PCR. This table holds tens of thousands of clones with no singletons; the top ten claim roughly 1.7%. Sequenced input: peripheral blood mononuclear cells. The source of these receptors is a person between 18 and 75 years old in good health.

This clone has a count of ten or more. The read finishes 3 residues shy of the CDR3 end, and the germline J gene is used to complete it. The genes are TRBV28 and TRBJ1-1, with TRBD1 matching over 9 bases. Germline CDR1 and CDR2: MDHEN and SYDVKM. The CDR3 loop spans 15 amino acids. V dropped 5 bases and J dropped 0; count of bases not matched to a gene: 4. This chain's CDR3 is CASSRRDRVNTEAFF. The sequenced CDR3 bases are TGTGCCAGCAGTCGCCGGGACAGGGTGAACACTGAA.

Comment on this clone: Read sequence stops 3 residues before the CDR3 end, and the germline J gene provides the missing end. The chain recombines TRBV18 with TRBJ2-1; 12 positions agree with TRBD2. V shed 2 bases and J 0 bases; nucleotides not matched to a gene: 5. Germline CDR1 KGHSH, CDR2 LQKENI. This CDR3 comprises 18 residues. The CDR3: CASSPGLAGGSSYNEQFF. CDR3 DNA (partial): TGTGCCAGCTCACCAGGGCTAGCGGGAGGGAGCTCCTACAATGAG.

This clone was counted at least ten times. The CDR3 end is not reached by the read, which stops 3 residues before it; the germline J gene fills it in. The chain is built from TRBV7-6 and TRBJ2-3, with TRBD2 matching over 8 bases. Germline CDR1 and CDR2: SGHVS and FNYEAQ. V was clipped by 5 bases and J by 4 bases; unmatched bases: 8. The length of the CDR3 is 15 residues. CDR3 protein: CASSPRRAGADTQYF. CDR3 DNA, as far as it was read: TGTGCCAGCAGCCCCAGGAGAGCGGGAGCAGATACG.

This clone was counted at least ten times. Coverage ceases 3 residues before the CDR3 finishes, and the germline J gene fills in the end. V is TRBV11-3 and J is TRBJ2-6; the D is unclear. This CDR3 has 15 amino acids. CDR1 is SGHNT, CDR2 YENEEA, per germline. V was shortened by 1 base and J by 0 bases, with 4 bases between the two germline ends. Incomplete CDR3 DNA: TGTGCCAGCAGCTTAGCCCACTCTGGGGCCAACGTC. Translation gives CASSLAHSGANV. The full CDR3 protein is CASSLAHSGANVLTF.

This clone was counted at least ten times. Partial CDR3 DNA: TGCGCCAGCAGTCCTAATTTAATAGAGACC. Translating gives CASSPNLIET. The whole CDR3 protein is CASSPNLIETQYF. J is TRBJ2-5 and V is TRBV10-1; unclear D gene. The read terminates 3 residues before the CDR3 end, so the remaining end is supplied by the germline J gene. The V and J ends lost 5 bases and 4 bases respectively, with 11 bases between them. Per the germline V gene, CDR1 is WNHNN and CDR2 is SYGVQD (reference sequence). This CDR3 has 13 amino acids.

This clone was seen repeatedly, ten times or more. Read sequence stops 3 residues before the CDR3 end, and the germline J gene provides the missing end. This chain uses TRBV28 with TRBJ2-3; D ambiguous. The V gene lost 3 bases and the J gene lost 1 base, with 5 bases spanning the gap. In germline, CDR1 is MDHEN, CDR2 SYDVKM. This CDR3 has 13 amino acids. The CDR3 DNA, read in part, is TGTGCCAGCAGTTTTTCAGGCACAGATACG. Residues: CASSFSGTDT. Given in full, the CDR3 is CASSFSGTDTQYF.

In this sample, this clone turned up many times. The CDR3 extends 3 residues past the end of the read, so its final part is completed from the germline J gene. V is TRBV7-9 and J is TRBJ2-1, with D possibly TRBD2 on 6 matching bases. This CDR3 region has 12 residues. Per germline, CDR1 SEHNR and CDR2 FQNEAQ (reference sequence). The germline V and J ends were trimmed by 4 bases and 9 bases, with 10 bases remaining between them. The CDR3 sequence is CASSSGVFEQFF. Incomplete CDR3 DNA: TGTGCCAGCAGCTCGGGGGTTTTTGAG.

This clone was recorded at least ten times. With the read ending 3 residues before the CDR3 end, the germline J gene is used to fill in that end. This chain connects TRBV5-1 to TRBJ2-6, with D maybe TRBD1 (6 bases). Germline V gives CDR1 SGHRS, CDR2 YFSETQ. V was shortened by 1 base and J by 2 bases, with 10 bases between the two germline ends. This CDR3 region has 16 residues. CDR3 DNA (partial): TGCGCCAGCAGCTTGAAGGGGGTCCCTGGGGCCAACGTC. This gives the protein CASSLKGVPGANV. The full CDR3 protein reads CASSLKGVPGANVLTF.

This clone was seen at least ten times. The CDR3 end lies 3 residues beyond the end of the read and is filled in from the germline J gene. The chain carries TRBV6-1 and TRBJ1-5, with TRBD1 matching over 9 bases. With V trimmed by 1 base and J by 0 bases, 7 bases remained unmatched. CDR1 is MNHNS and CDR2 is SASEGT in the germline V gene. The CDR3 runs 18 residues. The CDR3 DNA, read in part, is TGTGCCAGCAGTGAAGGGGGACAGGGATGGGATAGCAATCAGCCC. Translating gives CASSEGGQGWDSNQP. Given in full, the CDR3 is CASSEGGQGWDSNQPQHF.

There are many counts of this clone. With the read ending 3 residues before the CDR3 end, the germline J gene is used to fill in that end. The chain is built from TRBV7-2 and TRBJ1-4, with D unclear. The CDR3 loop spans 14 amino acids. The V end lost 5 bases, the J end lost 8 bases, and 15 bases lay between the germline ends. Germline V CDR1 and CDR2: SGHTA, FQGNSA. This chain's CDR3 is CASSPRGGREKLFF. The part of the CDR3 DNA that was read is TGTGCCAGCAGCCCTCGGGGTGGCAGGGAAAAA.

This clone was recorded many times. The read terminates 3 residues ahead of where the CDR3 ends, so the germline J gene completes it. The chain has TRBV18 and TRBJ2-7, with 12 positions matching TRBD2. The CDR3 spans 17 residues. Unmatched junction bases numbered 7, after V lost 1 base and J lost 3 bases. The germline CDR1 and CDR2 sequences are KGHSH and LQKENI. The CDR3 loop is CASSPRETSGSVYEQYF. The sequenced part of the CDR3 DNA is TGTGCCAGCTCACCACGGGAGACTAGCGGGAGTGTCTACGAG.

This clone has at least ten counts. The read ends 3 residues shy of where the CDR3 ends; the end is completed using the germline J gene. V is TRBV5-1 and J is TRBJ2-7, with D possibly being TRBD1 or TRBD2 (5 bases each). The CDR3 has 15 amino acids. The germline V gene has CDR1 SGHRS and CDR2 YFSETQ. V dropped 4 bases and J dropped 6 bases, with 20 bases sitting between them. CDR3 sequence reads: CASSLSEGRGREQYF. The CDR3 bases that were read are TGCGCCAGCAGCCTGAGTGAGGGGAGAGGTCGCGAG. The full variable domain, in which reference TRBV5-1 and TRBJ2-7 provide the parts outside the CDR3, is KAGVTQTPRYLIKTRGQQVTLSCSPISGHRSVSWYQQTPGQGLQFLFEYFSETQRNKGNFPGRFSGRQFSNSRSEMNVSTLELGDSALYLCASSLSEGRGREQYFGPGTRLTVT.

This clone was recorded many times. Read coverage stops 3 residues before the CDR3 terminus; the germline J gene supplies the remainder. The chain employs TRBV6-2 or TRBV6-3 and TRBJ2-7, with D possibly matching TRBD2 (6 bases). The CDR3 runs 13 residues. From germline, CDR1 is MNHEY and CDR2 SVGEGT. V was clipped by 7 bases and J by 1 base, with 11 bases between them. This CDR3 is CASTLAGSYEQYF. CDR3 bases read: TGTGCCAGCACACTAGCTGGGTCCTACGAG.

Comment on this clone: The read terminates 3 residues before the CDR3 end, so the remaining end is supplied by the germline J gene. The rearrangement uses TRBV13 and TRBJ2-7, with 15 bases fitting TRBD2. Germline V gene lookup returns CDR1 PRHDT and CDR2 FYEKMQ (reference sequence). Losses at the gene ends were 5 bases for V and 4 bases for J; bases not matched to a gene: 3. The CDR3 covers 15 residues. CDR3 DNA, as far as it was read: TGTGCCAGCAGCCCGGGACTAGCGGGAGGTTACGAG. Translated, it gives CASSPGLAGGYE. The full CDR3 protein reads CASSPGLAGGYEQYF.

This clone came up many times. The junction does not match germline at one end; this may be a read error. The read stops 3 residues short of the end of the CDR3; the missing end is completed from the germline J gene. This chain links TRBV7-7 with TRBJ2-2; D may be TRBD2 (6 bases). The CDR3 spans 13 residues. CDR1 SSHAT and CDR2 FNYEAQ come from the germline V gene (reference sequence). The CDR3 bases that were read are TGTGCTAGCAGCGCAACGGGGGCCGGGGAG. Its protein is CASSATGAGE. The full CDR3 protein is CASSATGAGELFF.

This clone occurred many times. The DNA ends 3 residues before the CDR3 does, and the rest of the CDR3 is filled in from the germline J gene. The chain couples TRBV20-1 to TRBJ2-5, with 10 bases lining up with TRBD2. The CDR3 is made up of 13 amino acids. Germline-derived CDR1 and CDR2 are DFQATT and SNEGSKA (reference sequence). Trimming took 3 bases from V and 5 from J; bases not matched to a gene: 3. Partial CDR3 DNA: TGCAGTGCTAGCCGAGCGGGAGGGGAGACC. Translation: CSASRAGGET. The CDR3 in full is CSASRAGGETQYF.

This clone was found many times. The read comes to an end 3 residues before the CDR3 does, leaving the germline J gene to fill in the end. V is TRBV10-1 and J is TRBJ2-2, with D unresolved. V lost 10 bases and J 5 bases, leaving 14 bases between the germline ends. CDR1 is WNHNN, CDR2 SYGVQD, per germline (reference sequence). The CDR3 length is 13 residues. The CDR3: CATSRVGTGELFF. Incomplete CDR3 DNA: TGCGCCACCTCCCGGGTCGGGACCGGGGAG.

This clone appeared many times. The read gets to within 3 residues of the CDR3 end, and the germline J gene fills in the rest. The rearrangement joins TRBV5-1 to TRBJ1-2; TRBD1 aligns across 7 bases. Germline V gene data show CDR1 as SGHRS and CDR2 as YFSETQ. There are 13 residues in the CDR3. CDR3 in amino acids: CASSIEGAFGYTF. The sequenced part of the CDR3 DNA is TGCGCCAGCAGCATTGAGGGGGCGTTCGGC.

This clone occurred many times. The CDR3 goes on 3 residues after the read ends, and that part is filled in from the germline J gene. This sequence joins TRBV30 and TRBJ1-2; TRBD1 matches 9 bases. Germline CDR1 is GTSNPN and CDR2 is SVGIG (reference sequence). The CDR3 runs 15 residues. The ends lost 2 bases at V and 2 bases at J; junction bases unmatched: 6. CDR3 sequence: CAWSIVGQGNYGYTF. The covered CDR3 bases are TGTGCCTGGAGTATTGTGGGACAGGGCAACTATGGC.

The sample holds many counts of this clone. The read halts 3 residues ahead of the CDR3 end, with the missing end drawn from the germline J gene. The rearrangement links TRBV11-3 to TRBJ2-7; TRBD1 agrees at 7 bases. V gave up 2 bases and J gave up 3 bases; unmatched junction bases: 7. The germline V gene has CDR1 SGHNT and CDR2 YENEEA. The CDR3 extends over 15 amino acids. The sequenced part of the CDR3 DNA is TGTGCCAGCAGCTTAACCGGGACAGCAAACTACGAG. It translates to CASSLTGTANYE. The whole CDR3 region reads CASSLTGTANYEQYF.

This clone was observed at least ten times. The read gets to within 3 residues of the CDR3 end, and the germline J gene fills in the rest. The V call is TRBV30, the J call TRBJ2-1; D may be TRBD1 (5 bases). Trimming removed 0 bases at V and 9 bases at J, with 9 bases between. Germline assignment: CDR1 GTSNPN and CDR2 SVGIG (reference sequence). The CDR3 extends over 12 amino acids. The CDR3: CAWSVTGGEQFF. Partial CDR3 DNA: TGTGCCTGGAGTGTCACAGGCGGTGAG.

The sample holds many counts of this clone. The CDR3 extends 3 residues past the end of the read, so its final part is completed from the germline J gene. This chain links TRBV9 with TRBJ2-1; 8 nucleotides line up with TRBD2. CDR1 SGDLS and CDR2 YYNGEE come from the germline V gene. The junction had 3 bases not matched to a gene; V was cut back by 1 base and J by 3 bases. The length of the CDR3 is 15 residues. The covered CDR3 bases are TGTGCCAGCAGCGTAATCGCGGGGGGCTACAATGAG. Translating it yields CASSVIAGGYNE. The CDR3 reads in full as CASSVIAGGYNEQFF.

This clone was counted at least ten times. The read falls 3 residues short of the CDR3 end, and the missing part is taken from the germline J gene. V and J are TRBV18 and TRBJ2-5; 14 bases are a match to TRBD2. This CDR3 has 16 amino acids. Trimming removed 3 bases from V and 4 bases from J; junction bases left unmatched: 4. Looked up from germline, CDR1 is KGHSH and CDR2 is LQKENI. The covered CDR3 bases are TGTGCCAGCTCACCGGGACTAGCGGGAGACCTAGAGACC. This encodes CASSPGLAGDLET. The full CDR3 reads CASSPGLAGDLETQYF.

This clone occurred many times. Read data end 3 residues before the CDR3 end; the end is taken from the germline J gene. The V call is TRBV5-8, the J call TRBJ1-2; TRBD1 aligns across 8 bases. Trimming cost V 4 bases and J 3 bases; bases outside gene matches: 2. CDR3 length equals 13 residues. Germline loops: CDR1 SGHTS, CDR2 YDEGEE. CDR3 sequence reads: CASSRDRHYGYTF. The part of the CDR3 DNA that was read is TGTGCCAGCAGCCGGGACAGGCACTATGGC.

The sample holds many counts of this clone. The read falls 3 residues short of the CDR3 end, and the missing part is taken from the germline J gene. The gene calls are TRBV18 and TRBJ2-2, with D perhaps matching TRBD1 (5 bases). CDR1 KGHSH and CDR2 LQKENI come from the germline V gene. The CDR3 runs 14 residues. V gave up 8 bases and J gave up 2 bases, with 12 bases separating them. The CDR3 sequence: CASRTGANTGELFF. The CDR3 bases that were read are TGTGCCAGCCGTACAGGAGCTAACACCGGGGAG.

This clone was detected many times. The CDR3: CASSDLTTGNSGANVLTF. CDR3 DNA, as far as it was read: TGTGCCAGTAGTGATCTTACCACAGGTAACTCTGGGGCCAACGTC. The chain links TRBV19 to TRBJ2-6; TRBD1 is a possible D gene (5 bases). The read comes to an end 3 residues before the CDR3 does, leaving the germline J gene to fill in the end. Germline CDR1 LNHDA, CDR2 SQIVND (reference sequence). The CDR3 is 18 amino acids. Trimming stripped 5 bases from V and 0 bases from J, with 17 bases between. Full variable domain (outside the CDR3, taken from reference TRBV19 and TRBJ2-6): DGGITQSPKYLFRKEGQNVTLSCEQNLNHDAMYWYRQDPGQGLRLIYYSQIVNDFQKGDIAEGYSVSREKKESFPLTVTSAQKNPTAFYLCASSDLTTGNSGANVLTFGAGSRLTVL.

Ten or more counts support this clone. The DNA ends 3 residues before the CDR3 does, and the rest of the CDR3 is filled in from the germline J gene. V is TRBV6-2 or TRBV6-3 and J is TRBJ2-2, with D perhaps being TRBD1 or TRBD2 (6 bases each). Trimming cost V 3 bases and J 4 bases, with 12 bases left between them. Per germline, CDR1 MNHEY and CDR2 SVGEGT. This CDR3 has 15 residues. CDR3 DNA (partial): TGTGCCAGCAGTTATGGAGGGGGTTTCACCGGGGAG. Residues: CASSYGGGFTGE. The CDR3 as a whole reads CASSYGGGFTGELFF.

This clone was recorded many times. The CDR3 is cut off 3 residues early in the read; its end comes from the germline J gene. The chain carries TRBV20-1 and TRBJ2-2; TRBD1 matches at 10 bases. Per germline, CDR1 DFQATT and CDR2 SNEGSKA (reference sequence). This CDR3 region has 14 residues. Trimming removed 2 bases from V and 6 bases from J; junction bases left unmatched: 3. The CDR3 bases that were read are TGCAGTGCTAGAAGGGGACAGGGGTCCGGGGAG. It yields the protein CSARRGQGSGE. The CDR3 in its entirety is CSARRGQGSGELFF.

This clone occurred many times. The CDR3 is cut off 3 residues early in the read; its end comes from the germline J gene. The chain joins TRBV9 to TRBJ1-1; the D gene is possibly TRBD1 (5 bases). Trimming pared 1 base from V and 1 base from J, leaving 8 bases between. CDR1 and CDR2 from the germline V gene are SGDLS and YYNGEE. The CDR3 spans 14 residues. The CDR3 region is CASSVQGGNTEAFF. The covered CDR3 bases are TGTGCCAGCAGCGTACAGGGTGGGAACACTGAA.